A single sample is the source of the 18 T cell receptor beta chains below, sequenced in a study of blood T cell repertoires in COVID-19. Assay used: immunoSEQ multiplex PCR; TCRdb lists only in-frame clones, some missing. The top ten hold 25% of the sample, which has 27,000 or so clones, 65% to 90% seen once. The sequenced material came from peripheral blood. The receptors shown here come from a man between 70 and 80 years old with active COVID-19.

The chain joins TRBV5-6 to TRBJ1-2; 10 nucleotides match TRBD1. Germline values: CDR1 SGHDT, CDR2 YYEEEE. With 4 bases clipped from V and 4 bases from J, the junction kept 10 bases outside the gene matches. This CDR3 has 16 residues. CDR3 residues: CASSRRQGAHGYGYTF. In DNA, the CDR3 is TGTGCCAGCAGCCGAAGACAGGGGGCGCACGGCTATGGCTACACCTTC.

The chain has TRBV5-1 and TRBJ2-2; maybe TRBD1 (5 bases). Deletions cut 0 bases from V and 4 bases from J, with 13 bases between. Germline values: CDR1 SGHRS, CDR2 YFSETQ. The CDR3 contains 16 residues. CDR3 sequence: CASSLVQVMVTGELFF. CDR3 nucleotides: TGCGCCAGCAGCTTGGTACAGGTGATGGTCACCGGGGAGCTGTTTTTT.

The chain joins TRBV11-3 to TRBJ1-1; D not resolved. Looked up from germline, CDR1 is SGHNT and CDR2 is YENEEA. Deletions cut 6 bases from V and 1 base from J, with 9 bases between. The length of the CDR3 is 13 residues. CDR3 nucleotides: TGTGCCAGCAGTAGCTTCCCGAACACTGAAGCTTTCTTT. It codes for CASSSFPNTEAFF. The full variable domain, its missing parts supplied by reference TRBV11-3 and TRBJ1-1, is EAGVVQSPRYKIIEKKQPVAFWCNPISGHNTLYWYLQNLGQGPELLIRYENEEAVDDSQLPKDRFSAERLKGVDSTLKIQPAELGDSAVYLCASSSFPNTEAFFGQGTRLTVV.

V and J are TRBV18 and TRBJ2-7, with 11 bases lining up with TRBD2. Germline V gene sequence: CDR1 KGHSH, CDR2 LQKENI. Trimming cost V 5 bases and J 2 bases; bases outside gene matches: 5. The CDR3 has 15 amino acids. CDR3 in amino acids: CASSDGLAGTYEQYF. The CDR3 DNA reads TGTGCCAGCTCAGATGGACTAGCGGGTACCTACGAGCAGTACTTC. The full variable domain, in which reference TRBV18 and TRBJ2-7 provide the parts outside the CDR3, is NAGVMQNPRHLVRRRGQEARLRCSPMKGHSHVYWYRQLPEEGLKFMVYLQKENIIDESGMPKERFSAEFPKEGPSILRIQQVVRGDSAAYFCASSDGLAGTYEQYFGPGTRLTVT.

This clone was seen a handful of times. Other nucleotide sequences from this sample produce the same CDR3. The rearrangement links TRBV5-1 to TRBJ2-1; a weak D match, TRBD2 (6 bases). V shed 2 bases and J shed 0 bases, with 12 bases lying between them. CDR3 length: 16 residues. The germline gives CDR1 SGHRS, CDR2 YFSETQ. CDR3 region: CASSLSGLSSYNEQFF. The DNA for the CDR3 is TGCGCCAGCAGCTTATCAGGACTAAGCTCCTACAATGAGCAGTTCTTC.

The rearrangement links TRBV11-1 to TRBJ1-4, with 7 bases matching TRBD1. Trimming cost V 5 bases and J 4 bases; bases outside gene matches: 4. Germline assignment: CDR1 SGHAT and CDR2 FQDESV (reference sequence). This CDR3 comprises 14 residues. CDR3 loop: CASSRDRHNEKLFF. The CDR3 DNA sequence: TGTGCCAGCAGCCGGGACAGACATAATGAAAAACTGTTTTTT.

The chain is built from TRBV2 and TRBJ1-1; D is ambiguous. Germline V gene sequence: CDR1 SNHLY, CDR2 FYNNEI. The CDR3 sequence is 12 residues long. Trimming removed 5 bases at V and 1 base at J, with 5 bases between. CDR3 DNA: TGTGCCAGCAGTCGACAGAACACTGAAGCTTTCTTT. Protein sequence: CASSRQNTEAFF.

This clone showed up just a few times. The chain carries TRBV6-2 or TRBV6-3 and TRBJ2-7, with TRBD2 as a possible D gene (6 bases). V was clipped by 2 bases and J by 3 bases, with 8 bases between them. This CDR3 region has 13 residues. Germline V gene data show CDR1 as MNHEY and CDR2 as SVGEGT. This chain's CDR3 is CASSYGGYYEQYF. DNA of the CDR3: TGTGCCAGCAGTTACGGGGGGTACTACGAGCAGTACTTC.

This sequence joins TRBV6-5 and TRBJ2-7; D is unresolved. With 2 bases removed from V and 3 bases from J, the gap between germline ends came to 8 bases. This CDR3 contains 13 residues. Germline CDR1 reads MNHEY; CDR2 reads SVGAGI. CDR3 nucleotides: TGTGCCAGCAGTTACGGGCAGTTCTACGAGCAGTACTTC. The encoded protein is CASSYGQFYEQYF.

The V call is TRBV5-1, the J call TRBJ1-2; no firm D call. Trimming shortened V by 3 bases and J by 7 bases, and 10 bases separated the two germline ends. The CDR3 is 12 residues long. CDR1 and CDR2 (germline): SGHRS, YFSETQ. The DNA for the CDR3 is TGCGCCAGCAGCTGGGGAGACGGTGGCTACACCTTC. Its protein product is CASSWGDGGYTF.

V and J are TRBV19 and TRBJ1-3; 7 bases are shared with TRBD1. CDR3 length equals 14 residues. Trimming took 3 bases from V and 5 from J; bases not matched to a gene: 4. Germline V CDR1 and CDR2: LNHDA, SQIVND (reference sequence). The CDR3 loop reads CASSMRDRRNTIYF. In nucleotides, the CDR3 is TGTGCCAGTAGTATGCGGGACAGACGAAACACCATATATTTT.

This clone came up once. The V gene is TRBV6-4, the J gene TRBJ1-1; D possibly corresponds to TRBD1 (5 bases). V dropped 3 bases and J dropped 7 bases, with 15 bases sitting between them. Per germline, CDR1 MRHNA and CDR2 SNTAGT. The CDR3 is 14 residues long. CDR3 in DNA: TGTGCCAGCAGTGAGCAACATGGGGCCCATGAAGCTTTCTTT. It translates to CASSEQHGAHEAFF.

This chain links TRBV19 with TRBJ1-2, with D uncertain. Trimming pared 6 bases from V and 6 bases from J, leaving 14 bases between. From germline, CDR1 is LNHDA and CDR2 SQIVND (reference sequence). The CDR3 totals 13 residues. CDR3 DNA: TGTGCCAGTAGACCAGGTCTAATCGATGGCTACACCTTC. Translating it yields CASRPGLIDGYTF.

The chain recombines TRBV21-1 with TRBJ2-2; whether TRBD2, the table's D call, matches the DNA was not checked. TRBV21-1 counts as a pseudogene. The CDR3 loop spans 18 amino acids. The CDR3 protein is CASSYSAGSLGGDGELFF. The CDR3 DNA reads TGTGCCAGCAGCTACTCAGCGGGCTCCCTGGGCGGGGACGGGGAGCTGTTTTTT.

The chain combines TRBV30 with TRBJ1-5; possible D gene TRBD1, 5 bases. The germline V and J ends were trimmed by 0 bases and 1 base, with 13 bases remaining between them. In germline, CDR1 is GTSNPN, CDR2 SVGIG (reference sequence). This CDR3 region has 16 residues. CDR3 DNA: TGTGCCTGGAGTGTTGGGGGGTTCAGCAGCAATCAGCCCCAGCATTTT. It specifies CAWSVGGFSSNQPQHF.

This sequence joins TRBV7-9 and TRBJ1-4; TRBD1 matches 9 bases. Germline loops: CDR1 SEHNR, CDR2 FQNEAQ (reference sequence). J was trimmed by 4 bases and V by 1 base; bases with no gene match: 7. The CDR3 loop spans 17 amino acids. The CDR3 DNA sequence: TGTGCCAGCAGCTTAGGTCCGACAGGGGGTATTAATGAAAAACTGTTTTTT. Translation gives CASSLGPTGGINEKLFF.

V gene TRBV5-1 combines with J gene TRBJ1-4, with TRBD1 identical over 7 bases. The CDR3 covers 14 residues. Germline loops: CDR1 SGHRS, CDR2 YFSETQ. V trimming: 7 bases; J trimming: 8 bases; junction bases outside the gene matches: 11. CDR3 in amino acids: CASSRDRELEKLFF. CDR3 DNA: TGCGCCAGCTCCCGAGACAGGGAGTTAGAAAAACTGTTTTTT.

The chain links TRBV5-4 to TRBJ1-2; the D gene is possibly TRBD1 (5 bases). The CDR3 consists of 13 residues. V gave up 2 bases and J gave up 7 bases, with 12 bases separating them. Germline V gene sequence: CDR1 SGHNT, CDR2 YYREEE (reference sequence). CDR3 DNA sequence: TGTGCCAGCAGCTTCCGGACGGGACTTGGCTACACCTTC. Residues: CASSFRTGLGYTF. Variable domain in full (rest from reference TRBV5-4 and TRBJ1-2): ETGVTQSPTHLIKTRGQQVTLRCSSQSGHNTVSWYQQALGQGPQFIFQYYREEENGRGNFPPRFSGLQFPNYSSELNVNALELDDSALYLCASSFRTGLGYTFGSGTRLTVV.